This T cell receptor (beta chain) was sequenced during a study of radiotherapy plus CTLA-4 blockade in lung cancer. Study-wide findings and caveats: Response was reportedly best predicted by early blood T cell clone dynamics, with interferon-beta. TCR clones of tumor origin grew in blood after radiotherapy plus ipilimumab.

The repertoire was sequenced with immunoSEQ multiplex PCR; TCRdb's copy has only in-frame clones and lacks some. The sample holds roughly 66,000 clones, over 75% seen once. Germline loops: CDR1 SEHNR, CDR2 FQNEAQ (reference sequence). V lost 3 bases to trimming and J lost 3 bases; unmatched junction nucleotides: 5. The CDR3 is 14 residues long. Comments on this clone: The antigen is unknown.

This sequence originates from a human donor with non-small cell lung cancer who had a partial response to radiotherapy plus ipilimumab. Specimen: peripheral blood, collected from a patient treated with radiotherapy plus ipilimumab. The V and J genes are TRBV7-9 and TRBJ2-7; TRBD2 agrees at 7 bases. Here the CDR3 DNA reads TGTGCCAGCAGCTTGTCTAGCGGCTACTACGAGCAGTACTTC. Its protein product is CASSLSSGYYEQYF.